The present T cell receptor beta chain was sequenced within a study of T cells after yellow fever vaccination. For the study at large: Fractions low in cell number were prepared with SMART-Seq v4 Ultra Low Input. Study findings and constraints: Once the booster was given, most primary-vaccination clones reappeared, at approximately 97% for CD4 and roughly 91% for CD8.

The sample holds many counts of this clonotype. Its antigen remains unidentified. A process of 5'RACE template switching, which added a universal primer site and UMIs, was used to make TCR cDNA. In TCRdb, the 5' RACE reads were re-called with MiXCR into one record per CDR3 protein. The data hold 620,000 or so distinct CDR3 sequences, with 9% to 15% observed a single time. CDR1 and CDR2 from the germline V gene are LNHNV and YYDKDF (reference sequence). The ends were cut back, 0 bases at V and 6 bases at J, with 9 bases in the middle. The CDR3 has 14 residues. The rearrangement uses TRBV15 and TRBJ2-1; the D is unclear. Source: PBMCs, taken on the day of the yellow fever booster vaccination. This receptor was taken from a young man who received the YFV17D yellow fever vaccine. The CDR3: CATSRDQLANEQFF. As DNA, the CDR3 is TGTGCCACCAGCAGAGATCAACTGGCCAATGAGCAGTTCTTC.